This paragraph reports one T cell receptor beta chain. This sample is drawn from a study of blood T cell repertoires in COVID-19. Whole-study context: Donors in the United States, Italy and Spain gave samples during acute or convalescent COVID-19.

This CDR3 is built from 17 residues. Per the original data handling: Estimates of nucleated cell counts were drawn from the amplification of reference gene primers. The assay was immunoSEQ multiplex PCR, and TCRdb's table has in-frame clones only and misses some. V, J and clone size were drawn from that table, and D and trimming were deduced from the DNA. The repertoire holds roughly 65,000 clones, around 84% seen once, with 3.5% to 4.5% in the top ten. This receptor was taken from a man in his fifties or sixties with acute or convalescent COVID-19. The chain combines TRBV21-1 with TRBJ2-5; TRBD1 was called by the table and not checked on the DNA. TRBV21-1 constitutes a pseudogene. Sequences were obtained from peripheral blood. The CDR3 loop is CASSKAPLAGEQETQYF. The CDR3 coding sequence is TGTGCCAGCAGCAAAGCCCCGTTGGCAGGCGAGCAAGAGACCCAGTACTTC.